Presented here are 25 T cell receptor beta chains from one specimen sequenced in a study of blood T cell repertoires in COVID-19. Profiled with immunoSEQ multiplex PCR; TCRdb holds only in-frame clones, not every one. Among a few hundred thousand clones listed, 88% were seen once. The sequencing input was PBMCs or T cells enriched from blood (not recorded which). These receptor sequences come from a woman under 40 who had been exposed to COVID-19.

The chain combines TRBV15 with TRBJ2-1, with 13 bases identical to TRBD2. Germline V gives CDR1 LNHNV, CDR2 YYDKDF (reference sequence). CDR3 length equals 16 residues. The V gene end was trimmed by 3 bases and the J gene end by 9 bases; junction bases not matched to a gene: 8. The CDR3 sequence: CATSSPHGLAGAEQFF. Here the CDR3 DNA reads TGTGCCACCAGCAGTCCCCACGGACTAGCGGGAGCTGAGCAGTTCTTC.

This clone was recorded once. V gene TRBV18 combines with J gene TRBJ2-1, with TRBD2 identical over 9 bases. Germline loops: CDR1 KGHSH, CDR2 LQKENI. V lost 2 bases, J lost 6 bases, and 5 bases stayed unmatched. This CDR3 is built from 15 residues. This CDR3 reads CASSPFGTSLNEQFF. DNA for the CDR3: TGTGCCAGCTCACCATTTGGGACTAGCCTCAATGAGCAGTTCTTC.

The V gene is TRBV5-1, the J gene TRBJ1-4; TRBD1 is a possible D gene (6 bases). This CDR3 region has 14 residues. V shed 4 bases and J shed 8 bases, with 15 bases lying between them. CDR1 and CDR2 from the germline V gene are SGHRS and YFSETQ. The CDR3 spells CASSRMGGREKLFF. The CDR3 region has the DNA TGCGCCAGCAGCCGTATGGGGGGGCGCGAAAAACTGTTTTTT.

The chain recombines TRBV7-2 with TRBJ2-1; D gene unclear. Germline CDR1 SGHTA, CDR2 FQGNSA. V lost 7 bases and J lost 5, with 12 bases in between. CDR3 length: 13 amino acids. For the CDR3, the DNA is TGTGCCAGCAAACAACCTGGTCACAATGAGCAGTTCTTC. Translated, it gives CASKQPGHNEQFF.

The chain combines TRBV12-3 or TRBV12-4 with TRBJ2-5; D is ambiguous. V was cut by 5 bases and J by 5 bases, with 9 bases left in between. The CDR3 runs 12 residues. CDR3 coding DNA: TGTGCCAGCAGTCCCTTCGGTGAGACCCAGTACTTC. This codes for CASSPFGETQYF.

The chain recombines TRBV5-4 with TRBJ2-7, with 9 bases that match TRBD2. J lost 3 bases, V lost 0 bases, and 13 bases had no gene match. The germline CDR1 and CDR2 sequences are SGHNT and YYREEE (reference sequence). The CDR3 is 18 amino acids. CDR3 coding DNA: TGTGCCAGCAGCTTGGATCTGGGTGGTAGCGGGAGTTTCTACGAGCAGTACTTC. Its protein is CASSLDLGGSGSFYEQYF.

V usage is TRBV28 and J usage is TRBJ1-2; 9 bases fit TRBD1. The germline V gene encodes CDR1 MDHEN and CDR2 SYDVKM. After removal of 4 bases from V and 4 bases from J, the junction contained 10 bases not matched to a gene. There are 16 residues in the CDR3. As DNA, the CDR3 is TGTGCCAGCAGTTCCACCGGGACAGGGATTAGCTATGGCTACACCTTC. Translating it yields CASSSTGTGISYGYTF.

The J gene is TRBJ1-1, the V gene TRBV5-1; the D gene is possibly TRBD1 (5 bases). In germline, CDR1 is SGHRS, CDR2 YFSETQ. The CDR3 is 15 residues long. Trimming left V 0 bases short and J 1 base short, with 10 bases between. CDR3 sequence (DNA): TGCGCCAGCAGCTTGGTATACGGGGGGAACACTGAAGCTTTCTTT. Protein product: CASSLVYGGNTEAFF. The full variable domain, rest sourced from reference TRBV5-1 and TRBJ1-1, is KAGVTQTPRYLIKTRGQQVTLSCSPISGHRSVSWYQQTPGQGLQFLFEYFSETQRNKGNFPGRFSGRQFSNSRSEMNVSTLELGDSALYLCASSLVYGGNTEAFFGQGTRLTVV.

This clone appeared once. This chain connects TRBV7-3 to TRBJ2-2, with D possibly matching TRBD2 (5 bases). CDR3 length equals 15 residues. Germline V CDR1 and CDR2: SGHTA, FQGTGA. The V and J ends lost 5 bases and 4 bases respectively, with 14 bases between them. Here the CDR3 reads CASSKLGLSTGELFF. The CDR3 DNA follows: TGTGCCAGCAGCAAACTAGGATTGTCCACCGGGGAGCTGTTTTTT. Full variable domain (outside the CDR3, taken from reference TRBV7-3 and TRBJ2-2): GAGVSQTPSNKVTEKGKYVELRCDPISGHTALYWYRQSLGQGPEFLIYFQGTGAADDSGLPNDRFFAVRPEGSVSTLKIQRTERGDSAVYLCASSKLGLSTGELFFGEGSRLTVL.

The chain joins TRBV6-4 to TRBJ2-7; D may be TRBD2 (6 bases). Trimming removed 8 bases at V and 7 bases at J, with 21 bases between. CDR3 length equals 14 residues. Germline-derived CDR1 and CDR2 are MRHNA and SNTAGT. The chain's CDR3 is CASEGGARRGEQYF. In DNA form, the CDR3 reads TGTGCCAGCGAGGGCGGAGCCCGCCGGGGGGAGCAGTACTTC.

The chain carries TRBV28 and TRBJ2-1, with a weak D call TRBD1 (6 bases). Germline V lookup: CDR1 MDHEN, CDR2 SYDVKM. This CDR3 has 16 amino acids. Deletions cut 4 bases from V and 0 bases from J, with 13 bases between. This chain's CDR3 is CASSSQQGSSYNEQFF. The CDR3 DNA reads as TGTGCCAGCAGTTCCCAACAGGGAAGCTCCTACAATGAGCAGTTCTTC.

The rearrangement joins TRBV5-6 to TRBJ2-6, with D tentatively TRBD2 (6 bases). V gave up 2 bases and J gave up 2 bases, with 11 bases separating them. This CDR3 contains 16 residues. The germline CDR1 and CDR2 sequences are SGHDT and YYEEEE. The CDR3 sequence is CASSFGGTAGANVLTF. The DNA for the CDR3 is TGTGCCAGCAGCTTCGGGGGTACCGCTGGGGCCAACGTCCTGACTTTC.

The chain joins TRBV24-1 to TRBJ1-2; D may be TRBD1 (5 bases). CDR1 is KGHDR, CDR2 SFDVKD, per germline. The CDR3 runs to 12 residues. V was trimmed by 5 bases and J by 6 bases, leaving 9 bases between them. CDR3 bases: TGTGCCACCAGTGGTGGAGGGGATGGCTACACCTTC. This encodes CATSGGGDGYTF.

The CDR3 nucleotides are TGTGCCAGCTCACCACTGGCGAACACTGAAGCTTTCTTT. Amino acid sequence: CASSPLANTEAFF. This chain links TRBV18 with TRBJ1-1; no firm D call. V lost 1 base to trimming and J lost 1 base, with 4 bases between them. Per the germline V gene, CDR1 is KGHSH and CDR2 is LQKENI. CDR3 length: 13 residues.

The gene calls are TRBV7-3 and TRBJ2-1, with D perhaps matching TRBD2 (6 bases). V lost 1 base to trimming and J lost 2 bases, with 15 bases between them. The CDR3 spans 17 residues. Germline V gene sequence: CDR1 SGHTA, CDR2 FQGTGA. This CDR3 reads CASSLIGGSTPYNEQFF. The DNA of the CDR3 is TGTGCCAGCAGCTTAATTGGGGGGAGTACACCCTACAATGAGCAGTTCTTC.

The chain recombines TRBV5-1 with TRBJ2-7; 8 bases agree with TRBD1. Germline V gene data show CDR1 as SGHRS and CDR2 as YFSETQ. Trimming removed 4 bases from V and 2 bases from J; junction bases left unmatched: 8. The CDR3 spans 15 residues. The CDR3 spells CASSHGGGQAYEQYF. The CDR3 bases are TGCGCCAGCAGCCACGGTGGGGGACAGGCCTACGAGCAGTACTTC. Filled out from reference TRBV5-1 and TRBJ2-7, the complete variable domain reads KAGVTQTPRYLIKTRGQQVTLSCSPISGHRSVSWYQQTPGQGLQFLFEYFSETQRNKGNFPGRFSGRQFSNSRSEMNVSTLELGDSALYLCASSHGGGQAYEQYFGPGTRLTVT.

CDR3 loop: CASSYVQSSGYTF. The CDR3 bases are TGTGCCAGCAGTTACGTACAGTCCTCTGGCTACACCTTC. The V gene is TRBV6-5, the J gene TRBJ1-2; D not resolved. The germline V and J ends were trimmed by 2 bases and 7 bases, with 11 bases remaining between them. The CDR3 consists of 13 residues. Germline V gene lookup returns CDR1 MNHEY and CDR2 SVGAGI.

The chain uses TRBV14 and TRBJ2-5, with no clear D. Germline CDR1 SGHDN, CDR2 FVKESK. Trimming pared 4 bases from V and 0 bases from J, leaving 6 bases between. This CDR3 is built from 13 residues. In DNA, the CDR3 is TGTGCCAGCAGCCCCCCTTACCAAGAGACCCAGTACTTC. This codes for CASSPPYQETQYF.

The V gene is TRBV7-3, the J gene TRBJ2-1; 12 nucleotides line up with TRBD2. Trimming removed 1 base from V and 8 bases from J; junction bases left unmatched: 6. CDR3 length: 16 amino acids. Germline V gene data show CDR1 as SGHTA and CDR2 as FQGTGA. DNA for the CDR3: TGTGCCAGCAGCTTAATGGCTAGCGGGAGGGCCTATGAGCAGTTCTTC. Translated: CASSLMASGRAYEQFF.

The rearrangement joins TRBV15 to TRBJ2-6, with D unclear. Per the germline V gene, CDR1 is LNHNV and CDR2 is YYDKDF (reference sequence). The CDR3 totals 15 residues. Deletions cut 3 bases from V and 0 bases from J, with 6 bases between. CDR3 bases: TGTGCCACCAGCAGCCAGGACTCTGGGGCCAACGTCCTGACTTTC. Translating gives CATSSQDSGANVLTF.

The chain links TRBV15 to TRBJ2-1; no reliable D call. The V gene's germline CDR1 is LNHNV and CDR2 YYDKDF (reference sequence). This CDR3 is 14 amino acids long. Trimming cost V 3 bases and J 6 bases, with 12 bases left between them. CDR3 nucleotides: TGTGCCACCAGCAGCTTGCGTGCTCGCAATGAGCAGTTCTTC. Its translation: CATSSLRARNEQFF.

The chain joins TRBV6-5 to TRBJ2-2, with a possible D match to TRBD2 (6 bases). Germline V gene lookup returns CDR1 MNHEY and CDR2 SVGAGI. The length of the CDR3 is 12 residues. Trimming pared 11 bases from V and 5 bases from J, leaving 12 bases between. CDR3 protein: CAGSRGTGELFF. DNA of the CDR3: TGTGCCGGAAGCCGGGGGACCGGGGAGCTGTTTTTT.

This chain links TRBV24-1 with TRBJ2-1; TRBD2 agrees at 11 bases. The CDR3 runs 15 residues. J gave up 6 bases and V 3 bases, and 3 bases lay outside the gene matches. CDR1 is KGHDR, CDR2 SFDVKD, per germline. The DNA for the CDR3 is TGTGCCACCAGTGATATAGCGGGAGGGCCCAATGAGCAGTTCTTC. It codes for CATSDIAGGPNEQFF.

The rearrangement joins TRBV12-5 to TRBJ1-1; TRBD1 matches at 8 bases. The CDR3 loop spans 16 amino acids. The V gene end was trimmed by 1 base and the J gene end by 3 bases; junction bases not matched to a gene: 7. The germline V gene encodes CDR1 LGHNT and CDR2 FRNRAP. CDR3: CASGLGTGKLDTEAFF. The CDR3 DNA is TGTGCTAGTGGTTTGGGGACAGGGAAACTCGACACTGAAGCTTTCTTT.

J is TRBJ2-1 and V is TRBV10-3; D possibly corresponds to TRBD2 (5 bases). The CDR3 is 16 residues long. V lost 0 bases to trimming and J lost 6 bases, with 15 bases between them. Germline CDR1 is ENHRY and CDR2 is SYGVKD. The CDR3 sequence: CAISESDSARFNEQFF. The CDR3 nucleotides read TGTGCCATCAGTGAGTCGGACTCAGCTCGGTTCAATGAGCAGTTCTTC.